This is a list of T cell receptor beta chains from one sample in a study of blood T cells in healthy people across ages. TCRdb passed the 5' RACE reads through MiXCR, listing each CDR3 protein once. The data show about 1,500,000 distinct CDR3 sequences, roughly 40% seen once. Sequencing was carried out using blood. These receptors all come from a young woman in good health. Each CDR3 is given with its conserved first and last residue. Each record gives: V gene, CDR3 length, clone size, D gene, J gene, CDR3 DNA, CDR3 protein. A D gene is named only where the DNA matches it firmly. Clone size appears in some rows only: once, few, many, or a class for an expanded clone.

TRBV6-1	14	NA	TRBD2	TRBJ2-1	TGTGCCAGCAGAGCGGGGGATGACTACAATGAGCAGTTCTTC	CASRAGDDYNEQFF
TRBV6-1	15	NA	TRBD2	TRBJ2-7	TGTGCCAGCAGCCTGGGTGGAGGACTAGCCGACGAGCAGTACTTC	CASSLGGGLADEQYF
TRBV7-6	13	NA	NA	TRBJ2-3	TGTGCCAGCAGCAGAAGCATGGGCGATACGCAGTATTTT	CASSRSMGDTQYF
TRBV15	15	few	NA	TRBJ2-5	TGTGCCACCAGCAGAGATCAAGAGATCTGGGAGACCCAGTACTTC	CATSRDQEIWETQYF
TRBV27	15	NA	TRBD1	TRBJ1-6	TGTGCCAGCAGTAGGACAGGGACCTATAATTCACCCCTCCACTTT	CASSRTGTYNSPLHF
TRBV6-6	13	NA	NA	TRBJ1-4	TGTGCCATCACGAGGGGGGGCGATGAAAAACTGTTTTTT	CAITRGGDEKLFF
TRBV5-1	16	NA	NA	TRBJ1-2	TGCGCCAGCAGCTTGAATCTGAGGCCTAGGACCTATGGCTACACCTTC	CASSLNLRPRTYGYTF
TRBV7-8	12	few	NA	TRBJ2-7	TGTGCTAGCAGCTTAGGGGTTCGCGAGCAGTACTTC	CASSLGVREQYF
TRBV12-3/TRBV12-4	14	NA	TRBD1	TRBJ1-2	TGTGCCAGCAGTGCGCATCAGGGGGGCTATGGCTACACCTTC	CASSAHQGGYGYTF
TRBV20-1	16	few	TRBD2	TRBJ2-3	TGCAGTGCTAGAGAAATGACTAGCGGGACGTCAGATACGCAGTATTTT	CSAREMTSGTSDTQYF
TRBV7-2	14	many	NA	TRBJ2-3	TGTGCCAGCAGCTTACTATCTAGCACAGATACGCAGTATTTT	CASSLLSSTDTQYF
TRBV20-1	14	NA	NA	TRBJ2-7	TGCAGTGCTGCCCCCGGGGAGGGGGCCTACGAGCAGTACTTC	CSAAPGEGAYEQYF
TRBV25-1	15	few	NA	TRBJ1-1	TGTGCCAGCAGTGATTCGGGACACGGGAACACTGAAGCTTTCTTT	CASSDSGHGNTEAFF